These T cell receptor beta chains were read from a single sample in a study of glioma-infiltrating T cells. TCRdb reanalysed the multiplex PCR reads using MiXCR and keeps one entry per CDR3 protein. This sample carries some 100,000 distinct CDR3 sequences, approximately 26% of them seen once, and the ten largest clones take 35%. Input material: glioma tissue, nonneoplastic brain tissue, or PBMCs (not recorded which). The receptors originated from a human donor with low-grade glioma or glioblastoma, undergoing nonglioma brain surgery, or in good health (not recorded which). Both conserved end residues are part of each CDR3. The D gene is left open where the match is weak. Clone size is stated in some rows and not others, as once, few, many or a class when expanded.

TRBV19	TRBD1	many	13	TRBJ2-5	TGTGCCAGTAGTTTGGACAGGGAAAAGACCCAGTACTTC	CASSLDREKTQYF
TRBV7-9	.	.	15	TRBJ1-1	TGTGCCAGCAGCTTAATTTACGGAGGAAACACTGAAGCTTTCTTT	CASSLIYGGNTEAFF
TRBV7-9	TRBD1	many	16	TRBJ2-1	TGTGCCAGCAGCCTTGTCCGGGACAGAGCATACAATGAGCAGTTCTTC	CASSLVRDRAYNEQFF
TRBV28	.	many	14	TRBJ2-7	TGTGCCAGCAGTTTGCCGGGGGAAGGGTACGAGCAGTACTTC	CASSLPGEGYEQYF
TRBV13	.	many	12	TRBJ2-7	TGTGCCAGCAGGGAAGTGCCCTACGAGCAGTACTTC	CASREVPYEQYF
TRBV20-1	TRBD1	many	14	TRBJ1-1	TGCAGTGCTAGAAAGGGGGCCGTCAACACTGAAGCTTTCTTT	CSARKGAVNTEAFF
TRBV19	TRBD2	few	15	TRBJ2-1	TGTGCCAGTAGTTTCTTTAGCGGGAGTAGTAATGAGCAGTTCTTC	CASSFFSGSSNEQFF
TRBV11-2	TRBD2	many	15	TRBJ2-7	TGTGCCAGCACCCTAGGCGGGGGTACGTCCCACGAGCAGTACTTC	CASTLGGGTSHEQYF
TRBV5-1	.	once	14	TRBJ1-1	TGCGCCAGCATCACCCAGGGTGGGTCCACTGGAGCTTTCTTT	CASITQGGSTGAFF
TRBV3-1	TRBD1	.	21	TRBJ1-2	TGTGCCAGCAGCCAAGATTGCCCCACGGGACAGGGGTACGAAGCTAACTATGGCTACACCTTC	CASSQDCPTGQGYEANYGYTF
TRBV7-2	TRBD2	many	15	TRBJ2-5	TGTGCCAGCAGCTTAGATGCGGGAGAGCAAGAGACCCAGTACTTC	CASSLDAGEQETQYF
TRBV29-1	TRBD2	many	17	TRBJ2-7	TGCAGCGTTGGTGGGGAACTAGCGGGAGCCCCGTCCTACGAGCAGTACTTC	CSVGGELAGAPSYEQYF
TRBV20-1	.	many	13	TRBJ1-2	TGCAGTGCTAGAGTTTCACAGGACTATGGCTACACCTTC	CSARVSQDYGYTF
TRBV27	.	many	16	TRBJ2-7	TGTGCCAGCAGTTTATCAACCCTCGACAGGCCCTACGAGCAGTACTTC	CASSLSTLDRPYEQYF
TRBV19	.	.	15	TRBJ1-4	TGTGCCGGTAGTCTTCACTCTCCAACTAATGAAAAACTGTTTTTT	CAGSLHSPTNEKLFF
TRBV7-9	.	many	14	TRBJ1-2	TGTGCCAGCAGCGCCTCTGGATCGAACTATGGCTACACCTTC	CASSASGSNYGYTF